The rows below give T cell receptor beta chains drawn from one sample of a study of response to subunit inactivated influenza vaccine. Via MiXCR, TCRdb re-called the RT-PCR reads, giving one row per CDR3 protein. The table includes 550,000 to 800,000 distinct CDR3 sequences, approximately 13% detected once. The sample here was PBMCs from blood, taken roughly 2 weeks before vaccination. The receptors originated from a man aged 50-59 years who received an inactivated influenza vaccine. CDR3s include the opening cysteine and the closing phenylalanine or tryptophan. The order of the fields is clone size, V gene, J gene, CDR3 protein. For some rows the clone size is stated as once, few or many, or as a class when expanded; others skip it.

size: few
V: TRBV5-1
J: TRBJ2-3
CDR3: CASSPTTGGTDTQYF

size: .
V: TRBV6-2/TRBV6-3
J: TRBJ1-2
CDR3: CASSPLTYGYTF

size: many
V: TRBV5-1
J: TRBJ2-5
CDR3: CASSGPQETQYF

size: .
V: TRBV11-2
J: TRBJ2-2
CDR3: CASSIVVGGKAGELFF

size: many
V: TRBV7-9
J: TRBJ2-7
CDR3: CASSLGTEALKF

size: few
V: TRBV4-2
J: TRBJ2-5
CDR3: CASSQLSGGETQYF

size: few
V: TRBV12-3/TRBV12-4
J: TRBJ2-7
CDR3: CASSGTGTGRTYEQYF

size: .
V: TRBV5-1
J: TRBJ2-1
CDR3: CASSLTGQGVSEQFF

size: .
V: TRBV29-1
J: TRBJ2-1
CDR3: CSVEDIGKSSYNEQFF

size: few
V: TRBV28
J: TRBJ1-3
CDR3: CASRSTGSGNTIYF

size: .
V: TRBV20-1
J: TRBJ2-7
CDR3: CSASFSGRIYEQYF

size: .
V: TRBV28
J: TRBJ1-5
CDR3: CASTPVGGGNQPQHF

size: few
V: TRBV20-1
J: TRBJ2-5
CDR3: CSARSGTQETQYF

size: many
V: TRBV3-1
J: TRBJ2-1
CDR3: CASSQDWPYNEQFF

size: .
V: TRBV7-9
J: TRBJ2-2
CDR3: CASIQGPGELFF

size: .
V: TRBV7-9
J: TRBJ1-2
CDR3: CASTPDVGGYTF

size: few
V: TRBV2
J: TRBJ2-3
CDR3: CASSEQSTSTDTQYF

size: .
V: TRBV21-1
J: TRBJ2-7
CDR3: CASSKAKGRPYYEQYF

size: .
V: TRBV20-1
J: TRBJ2-1
CDR3: CSARDQRDPSSYNEQFF

size: .
V: TRBV10-3
J: TRBJ1-1
CDR3: CAIRQTRDTEAFF

size: many
V: TRBV7-2
J: TRBJ1-6
CDR3: CASSPGTGQNSPLHF

size: few
V: TRBV12-3/TRBV12-4
J: TRBJ2-5
CDR3: CASSRDTQETQYF

size: .
V: TRBV30
J: TRBJ1-5
CDR3: CAWSGRSNQPQHF

size: few
V: TRBV7-3
J: TRBJ2-3
CDR3: CASSQTSGTADTQYF

size: many
V: TRBV5-1
J: TRBJ2-7
CDR3: CASSHAGTSYEQYF

size: .
V: TRBV7-9
J: TRBJ2-3
CDR3: CASGLRGGRTDTQYF

size: .
V: TRBV5-1
J: TRBJ2-5
CDR3: CASSGTSGTETQYF

size: few
V: TRBV11-2
J: TRBJ2-7
CDR3: CASSPQTGGSEQYF